This T cell receptor (beta chain) stems from a study of tumor-infiltrating lymphocytes in primary liver carcinoma. Both RNA and DNA were isolated together from around 20-30 mg of bulk tissue that had not been sorted. V was clipped by 7 bases and J by 1 base, with 8 bases between them. The CDR3 consists of 13 residues. Starting material of about 480 ng total RNA yielded TCR beta cDNA via a constant-region primer. Slightly modified ARM-PCR with three nested multiplex PCR rounds yielded TCR beta libraries. Researchers ran the first two PCR rounds for approximately 10 cycles each with TRBV1-TRBV30 forward primers and a C-beta reverse primer. TCRdb re-derived calls from the multiplex PCR reads in MiXCR, one entry per CDR3 protein. The data contain some 64,000 distinct CDR3 sequences, about two thirds of them seen just once; the ten biggest clones take up roughly 40%. A word on this clonotype: This may come from a read error, since a much larger clone is one base off.

This sequence originates from a middle-aged man with primary liver carcinoma and hepatitis B virus infection. The sample comprised liver tumor tissue from sampling region 4. Subset specified: tumor region T4, right-lateral pole. The chain couples TRBV12-3 or TRBV12-4 to TRBJ1-3; a weak D match, TRBD1 (5 bases). The CDR3: CASTRGSGNTIYF. The CDR3 coding sequence is TGTGCCAGCACGAGGGGTTCTGGAAACACCATATATTTT.